This entry lists 17 T cell receptor beta chains sequenced from one sample in a study of CD8 T cells in ankylosing spondylitis. Study-wide results and caveats: Apparently characteristic of ankylosing spondylitis blood was a TCR beta motif (roughly eight highly homologous variants).

For these receptors, no antigen is known. TCRdb called the 5' RACE reads again in MiXCR, with one record for every CDR3 protein. Of around 430,000 distinct CDR3 sequences in the sample, roughly 15% were seen once. Sequences were obtained from blood, either unsorted or a sorted T cell fraction (not recorded which). These receptor sequences come from a male donor with ankylosing spondylitis.

V usage is TRBV10-2 and J usage is TRBJ2-7, with 8 positions matching TRBD2. Germline CDR1 and CDR2: WSHSY and SAAADI. The CDR3 totals 14 residues. J was trimmed by 7 bases and V by 7 bases; bases with no gene match: 12. CDR3 sequence (DNA): TGCGCCAGCACGTCGGGGACTAGAGCTTCAGAGCAGTACTTC. As protein: CASTSGTRASEQYF.

The CDR3 sequence: CASSTAAGFSYNEQFF. The CDR3 nucleotides are TGTGCCAGCAGTACCGCAGCGGGATTCTCCTACAATGAGCAGTTCTTC. The V and J genes are TRBV6-1 and TRBJ2-1, with TRBD2 identical over 7 bases. Per germline, CDR1 MNHNS and CDR2 SASEGT. The junction had 7 bases not matched to a gene; V was cut back by 5 bases and J by 0 bases. The CDR3 covers 16 residues.

The chain employs TRBV28 and TRBJ2-3; D could derive from TRBD1 or TRBD2 (5 bases each). CDR1 is MDHEN and CDR2 is SYDVKM in the germline V gene. V lost 2 bases, J lost 4 bases, and 19 bases lay in between. The CDR3 is 17 amino acids. The CDR3 protein is CASSLDRVAGTADTQYF. The CDR3 region has the DNA TGTGCCAGCAGTTTAGATCGGGTAGCCGGGACGGCAGATACGCAGTATTTT.

The CDR3 loop is CASSLDRVSNTGELFF. The DNA for the CDR3 is TGCGCCAGCAGCTTGGACAGGGTGTCGAACACCGGGGAGCTGTTTTTT. The chain carries TRBV5-1 and TRBJ2-2; maybe TRBD1 (6 bases). CDR1 and CDR2 (germline): SGHRS, YFSETQ. V was cut by 0 bases and J by 0 bases, with 9 bases left in between. This CDR3 has 16 residues.

In its sample, this clonotype was seen a few times. The chain recombines TRBV2 with TRBJ1-6; perhaps TRBD1 as D (6 bases). Looked up from germline, CDR1 is SNHLY and CDR2 is FYNNEI. Trimming left V 5 bases short and J 0 bases short, with 14 bases between. This CDR3 is 17 amino acids long. The CDR3 protein is CASSSGQYSSYNSPLHF. The CDR3, as DNA: TGTGCCAGCAGTTCTGGACAGTACAGCTCCTATAATTCACCCCTCCACTTT.

This clonotype was recorded many times. The V and J genes are TRBV15 and TRBJ1-2; no clear D gene. CDR1 is LNHNV and CDR2 is YYDKDF in the germline V gene (reference sequence). The CDR3 is 15 residues long. The germline V and J ends were trimmed by 0 bases and 0 bases, with 8 bases remaining between them. The CDR3 nucleotides are TGTGCCACCAGCAGAGATGCCAGATCTAACTATGGCTACACCTTC. Its protein product is CATSRDARSNYGYTF. The whole variable domain, remainder taken from reference TRBV15 and TRBJ1-2, is DAMVIQNPRYQVTQFGKPVTLSCSQTLNHNVMYWYQQKSSQAPKLLFHYYDKDFNNEADTPDNFQSRRPNTSFCFLDIRSPGLGDTAMYLCATSRDARSNYGYTFGSGTRLTVV.

The sample holds many counts of this clonotype. The CDR3 is CASSQEGTSPGELFF. As DNA, the CDR3 is TGCGCCAGCAGCCAAGAAGGGACTAGTCCCGGGGAGCTGTTTTTT. The gene calls are TRBV4-1 and TRBJ2-2; the match to TRBD2 covers 8 bases. The CDR3 has 15 residues. Unmatched junction bases numbered 3, after V lost 0 bases and J lost 6 bases. The germline V gene encodes CDR1 MGHRA and CDR2 YSYEKL.

This clonotype was picked up a small number of times. The genes are TRBV12-3 or TRBV12-4 and TRBJ2-1; D remains ambiguous. CDR3 length: 14 residues. With 6 bases removed from V and 0 bases from J, the gap between germline ends came to 9 bases. CDR3 nucleotide sequence: TGTGCCAGCAGGCCGGGTAGCTCCTACAATGAGCAGTTCTTC. It is translated as CASRPGSSYNEQFF.

The gene calls are TRBV7-2 and TRBJ1-4; no definite D call. Germline CDR1 is SGHTA and CDR2 is FQGNSA. Trimming pared 5 bases from V and 8 bases from J, leaving 21 bases between. There are 16 residues in the CDR3. As DNA, the CDR3 is TGTGCCAGCAGCCATAGGAAGTCCCAACTGGTAGAAAAACTGTTTTTT. This codes for CASSHRKSQLVEKLFF.

The chain couples TRBV7-9 to TRBJ1-6, with 8 nucleotides matching TRBD1. The germline V gene has CDR1 SEHNR and CDR2 FQNEAQ (reference sequence). The CDR3 contains 15 residues. J lost 11 bases, V lost 3 bases, and 9 bases had no gene match. The CDR3 loop is CASSFLGQDFPPLHF. Written as DNA, the CDR3 is TGTGCCAGCAGCTTTTTGGGACAGGACTTTCCACCCCTCCACTTT.

Only a few counts were recorded for this clonotype. The chain combines TRBV3-1 with TRBJ2-1, with 10 positions matching TRBD1. V was clipped by 2 bases and J by 5 bases; unmatched bases: 6. The CDR3 sequence is 16 residues long. From germline, CDR1 is LGHDT and CDR2 YNNKEL (reference sequence). The CDR3 reads CASSQHRDRGNNEQFF. The CDR3 coding sequence is TGTGCCAGCAGCCAACACCGGGACAGGGGAAACAATGAGCAGTTCTTC.

This chain joins TRBV30 and TRBJ1-2; D is unclear. V was cut by 0 bases and J by 6 bases, with 11 bases left in between. CDR3 length equals 13 residues. Germline values: CDR1 GTSNPN, CDR2 SVGIG (reference sequence). CDR3 region: CAWSVYVGDGYTF. The CDR3, as DNA: TGTGCCTGGAGTGTATACGTCGGGGATGGCTACACCTTC. The full variable domain, rest sourced from reference TRBV30 and TRBJ1-2, is SQTIHQWPATLVQPVGSPLSLECTVEGTSNPNLYWYRQAAGRGLQLLFYSVGIGQISSEVPQNLSASRPQDRQFILSSKKLLLSDSGFYLCAWSVYVGDGYTFGSGTRLTVV.

This clonotype was detected only a few times. V is TRBV20-1 and J is TRBJ2-3, with D tentatively TRBD1 (6 bases). The V end lost 5 bases, the J end lost 1 base, and 7 bases lay between the germline ends. CDR1 is DFQATT and CDR2 is SNEGSKA in the germline V gene (reference sequence). This CDR3 has 12 residues. The CDR3 is CSAPGGTDTQYF. In DNA, the CDR3 is TGCAGTGCTCCAGGGGGCACAGATACGCAGTATTTT.

This chain links TRBV18 with TRBJ1-6, with a tentative D call TRBD1 (6 bases). V was shortened by 4 bases and J by 7 bases, with 14 bases between the two germline ends. The germline gives CDR1 KGHSH, CDR2 LQKENI. The CDR3 contains 15 residues. This CDR3 is CASSRTGPTNSPLHF. The CDR3 DNA is TGTGCCAGCTCACGTACAGGGCCCACAAATTCACCCCTCCACTTT.

A few counts support this clonotype. This sequence joins TRBV20-1 and TRBJ2-5; 9 nucleotides align to TRBD2. The CDR3 loop spans 12 amino acids. Trimming took 5 bases from V and 4 from J; bases not matched to a gene: 2. Germline V gives CDR1 DFQATT, CDR2 SNEGSKA (reference sequence). CDR3 loop: CSAGGLAETQYF. The CDR3 DNA follows: TGCAGTGCTGGGGGACTAGCAGAGACCCAGTACTTC.

In its sample, this clonotype was seen a few times. The gene calls are TRBV7-3 and TRBJ2-1, with D perhaps TRBD2 (6 bases). V was pared by 3 bases and J by 15 bases, with 15 bases between. Germline V gives CDR1 SGHTA, CDR2 FQGTGA. This CDR3 has 12 amino acids. The CDR3 region has the DNA TGTGCCAGCAGCTTTCGACTAGAAGTACGGTTCTTC. Translating gives CASSFRLEVRFF. Variable domain in full (rest from reference TRBV7-3 and TRBJ2-1): GAGVSQTPSNKVTEKGKYVELRCDPISGHTALYWYRQSLGQGPEFLIYFQGTGAADDSGLPNDRFFAVRPEGSVSTLKIQRTERGDSAVYLCASSFRLEVRFFGPGTRLTVL.

The CDR3 reads CASSPTGTGGVSTEAFF. The CDR3 DNA follows: TGTGCCAGCTCACCAACCGGGACAGGGGGCGTCTCGACTGAAGCTTTCTTT. This chain connects TRBV18 to TRBJ1-1; 12 positions match TRBD1. This CDR3 contains 17 residues. Germline V gene data show CDR1 as KGHSH and CDR2 as LQKENI. The V and J ends lost 2 bases and 5 bases, in that order; junction bases with no gene match: 9.